A selection of T cell receptor beta chains follows, all from one sample in a study of CD8+CD57+ T cells in acquired aplastic anemia. TCRdb re-analysed the reads in MiXCR, keeping a single row per CDR3 protein. The sample includes hundreds of thousands of distinct CDR3 sequences, approximately 70% of them seen just once. The sequenced material came from sorted CD4+, CD8+, or CD8+CD57+ T cells (not recorded which) from PBMCs. The source of these receptors is a human donor in good health, serving as a control. Each CDR3 is given with its conserved first and last residue. The order of the fields is V gene, J gene, clone size, D gene, CDR3 DNA, CDR3 protein. A D gene is named only where the DNA matches it firmly. Clone size is given for some rows only: seen once, a few or many times, or a class if the clone is expanded.

TRBV20-1	TRBJ2-7	.	TRBD1	TGCAGTGCTAGAGATATGCAGGGGGTTTGGCAGCAGTACTTC	CSARDMQGVWQQYF
TRBV7-2	TRBJ1-1	.	.	TGTGCCAGCAGCTTTGCAGGGGTGACTGAAGCTTTCTTT	CASSFAGVTEAFF
TRBV10-3	TRBJ2-3	.	TRBD1	TGTGCCAGCAGTCCTGACAGGGGGACAGATACGCAGTATTTT	CASSPDRGTDTQYF
TRBV24-1	TRBJ1-5	many	.	TGTGCCACCAGTTCCTCTCGGGGGGTTCGTCAGCCCCAGCATTTT	CATSSSRGVRQPQHF
TRBV25-1	TRBJ1-1	few	.	TGTGCCAGCAGTGGCCAGAAGAACACTGAGGCTTTCTTT	CASSGQKNTEAFF
TRBV12-5	TRBJ2-1	many	.	TGTGCTAGTGGTTTGGTTTCCGGCGTAGAGTTGTTCTTC	CASGLVSGVELFF
TRBV5-1	TRBJ1-1	many	.	TGCGCCAGCAGCGGGGACAATTCGGCTGAAGCTTTCTTT	CASSGDNSAEAFF
TRBV12-3/TRBV12-4	TRBJ1-1	few	.	TGTGCCAGCACCTCCGGGGGGGGGGCTAACACTGAAGCTTTCTTT	CASTSGGGANTEAFF
TRBV5-1	TRBJ2-3	.	.	TGCGCCACCAGCAAACTGGTCCTCACCTCAGATACGCAGTATTTT	CATSKLVLTSDTQYF
TRBV25-1	TRBJ2-3	few	.	TGTGCCAGCAGTGATGTGGACAGGAGGGGGGCAGATACGCAGTATTTT	CASSDVDRRGADTQYF
TRBV7-3	TRBJ1-1	.	.	TGTGCCAGCAGCAGAGATACGGGGAGCATGACCACTGAAGCTTTCTTT	CASSRDTGSMTTEAFF
TRBV10-3	TRBJ1-5	.	TRBD1	TGTGCCAGCAGTGTGACAGGGTACAATCAGCCCCAGCATTTT	CASSVTGYNQPQHF
TRBV9	TRBJ1-3	.	.	TGTGCCAGCAGCCATCAATGCGCTACGGAAACCATCTATTTT	CASSHQCATETIYF